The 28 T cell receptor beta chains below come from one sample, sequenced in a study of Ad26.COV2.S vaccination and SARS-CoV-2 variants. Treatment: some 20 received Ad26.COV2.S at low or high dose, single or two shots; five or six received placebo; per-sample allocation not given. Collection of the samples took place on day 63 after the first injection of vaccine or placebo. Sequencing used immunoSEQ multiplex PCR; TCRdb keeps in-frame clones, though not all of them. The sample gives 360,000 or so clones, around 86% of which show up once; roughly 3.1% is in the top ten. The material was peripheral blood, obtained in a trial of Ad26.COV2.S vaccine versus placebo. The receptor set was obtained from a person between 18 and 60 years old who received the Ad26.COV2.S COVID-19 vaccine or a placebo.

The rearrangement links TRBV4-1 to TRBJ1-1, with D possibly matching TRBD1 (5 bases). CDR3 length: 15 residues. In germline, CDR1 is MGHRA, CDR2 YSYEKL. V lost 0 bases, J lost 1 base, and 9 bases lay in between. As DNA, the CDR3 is TGCGCCAGCAGCCAAGAGGCAGGGAGGAACACTGAAGCTTTCTTT. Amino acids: CASSQEAGRNTEAFF.

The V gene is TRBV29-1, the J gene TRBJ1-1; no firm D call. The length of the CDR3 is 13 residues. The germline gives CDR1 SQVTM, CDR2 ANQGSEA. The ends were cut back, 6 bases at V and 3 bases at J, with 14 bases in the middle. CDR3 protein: CSVTIHLDTEAFF. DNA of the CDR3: TGCAGCGTCACAATACACCTCGACACTGAAGCTTTCTTT.

For the CDR3, the DNA is TGTGCCAGTAGTGACAGCGATAATTCACCCCTCCACTTT. This translates into CASSDSDNSPLHF. V usage is TRBV19 and J usage is TRBJ1-6; maybe TRBD1 (5 bases). The ends were cut back, 5 bases at V and 5 bases at J, with 7 bases in the middle. Per germline, CDR1 LNHDA and CDR2 SQIVND (reference sequence). This CDR3 spans 13 amino acids. Based on the CDR3 plus reference TRBV19 and TRBJ1-6, the full variable domain is DGGITQSPKYLFRKEGQNVTLSCEQNLNHDAMYWYRQDPGQGLRLIYYSQIVNDFQKGDIAEGYSVSREKKESFPLTVTSAQKNPTAFYLCASSDSDNSPLHFGNGTRLTVT.

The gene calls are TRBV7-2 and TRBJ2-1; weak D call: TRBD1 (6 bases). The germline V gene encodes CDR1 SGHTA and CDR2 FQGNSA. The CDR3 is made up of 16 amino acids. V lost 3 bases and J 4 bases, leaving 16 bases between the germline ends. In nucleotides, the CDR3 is TGTGCCAGCAGCTTCCCCGAGGGCAGGGGATACAATGAGCAGTTCTTC. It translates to CASSFPEGRGYNEQFF.

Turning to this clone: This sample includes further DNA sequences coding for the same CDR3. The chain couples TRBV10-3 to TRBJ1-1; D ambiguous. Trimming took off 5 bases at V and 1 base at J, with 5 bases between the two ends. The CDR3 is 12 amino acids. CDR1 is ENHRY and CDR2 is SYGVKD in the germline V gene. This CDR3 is CAISPGNTEAFF. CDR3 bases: TGTGCCATCAGTCCCGGGAACACTGAAGCTTTCTTT.

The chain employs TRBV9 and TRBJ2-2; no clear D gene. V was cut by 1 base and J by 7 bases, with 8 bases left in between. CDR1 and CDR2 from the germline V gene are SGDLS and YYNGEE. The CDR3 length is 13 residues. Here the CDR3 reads CASSVFGSGELFF. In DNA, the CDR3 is TGTGCCAGCAGCGTATTCGGAAGCGGGGAGCTGTTTTTT. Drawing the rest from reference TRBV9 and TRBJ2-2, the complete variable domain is DSGVTQTPKHLITATGQRVTLRCSPRSGDLSVYWYQQSLDQGLQFLIQYYNGEERAKGNILERFSAQQFPDLHSELNLSSLELGDSALYFCASSVFGSGELFFGEGSRLTVL.

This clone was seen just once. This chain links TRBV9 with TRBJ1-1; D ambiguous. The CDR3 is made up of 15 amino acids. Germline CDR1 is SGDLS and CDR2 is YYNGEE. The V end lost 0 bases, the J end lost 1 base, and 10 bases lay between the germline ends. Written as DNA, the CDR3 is TGTGCCAGCAGCGTAGCAGGCAGCCCGAACACTGAAGCTTTCTTT. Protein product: CASSVAGSPNTEAFF.

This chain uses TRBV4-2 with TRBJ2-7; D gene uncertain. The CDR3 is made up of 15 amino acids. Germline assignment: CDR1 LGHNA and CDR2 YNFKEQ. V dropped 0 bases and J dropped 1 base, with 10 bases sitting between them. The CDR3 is CASSQETYNSYEQYF. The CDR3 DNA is TGTGCCAGCAGCCAAGAGACATACAATTCCTACGAGCAGTACTTC.

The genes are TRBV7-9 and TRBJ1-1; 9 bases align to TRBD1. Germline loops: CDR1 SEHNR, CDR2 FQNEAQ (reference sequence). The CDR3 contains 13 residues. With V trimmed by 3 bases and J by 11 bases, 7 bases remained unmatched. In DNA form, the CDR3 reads TGTGCCAGCAGCTTCTCGGACAGGGGAGGTGCTTTCTTT. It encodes CASSFSDRGGAFF.

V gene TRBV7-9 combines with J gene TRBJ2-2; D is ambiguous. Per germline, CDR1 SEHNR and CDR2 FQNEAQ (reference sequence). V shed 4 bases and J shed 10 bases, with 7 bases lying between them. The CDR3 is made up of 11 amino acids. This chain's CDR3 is CASSSPSELFF. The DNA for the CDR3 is TGTGCCAGCAGCTCCCCGTCGGAGCTGTTTTTT.

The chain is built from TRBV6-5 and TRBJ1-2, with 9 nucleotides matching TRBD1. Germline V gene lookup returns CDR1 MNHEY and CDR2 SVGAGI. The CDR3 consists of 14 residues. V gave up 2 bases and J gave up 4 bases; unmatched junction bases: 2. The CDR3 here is CASSYQQGAYGYTF. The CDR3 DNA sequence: TGTGCCAGCAGTTACCAACAGGGGGCCTATGGCTACACCTTC.

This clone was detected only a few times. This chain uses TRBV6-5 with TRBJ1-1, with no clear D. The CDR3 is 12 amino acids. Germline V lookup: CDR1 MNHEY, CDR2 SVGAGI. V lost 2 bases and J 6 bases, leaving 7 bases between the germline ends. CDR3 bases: TGTGCCAGCAGTTACGCGGACTCTGAAGCTTTCTTT. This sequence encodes CASSYADSEAFF.

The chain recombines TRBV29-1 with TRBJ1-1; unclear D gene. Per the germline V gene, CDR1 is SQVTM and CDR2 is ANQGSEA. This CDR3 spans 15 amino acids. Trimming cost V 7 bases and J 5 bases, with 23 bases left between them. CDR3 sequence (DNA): TGCAGCGGTACGTTGTTCCCCGAATTACGGACTGAAGCTTTCTTT. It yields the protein CSGTLFPELRTEAFF.

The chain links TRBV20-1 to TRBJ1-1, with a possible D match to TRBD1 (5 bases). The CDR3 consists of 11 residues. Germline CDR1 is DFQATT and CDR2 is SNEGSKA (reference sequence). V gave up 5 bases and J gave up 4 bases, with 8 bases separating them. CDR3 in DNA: TGCAGTGCTCCCGGGGCCACTGAAGCTTTCTTT. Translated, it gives CSAPGATEAFF.

The DNA of the CDR3 is TGTGCCAGCAGCCAAGAGGGGGACACTGAAGCTTTCTTT. This translates into CASSQEGDTEAFF. This chain links TRBV3-1 (or the pseudogene TRBV3-2) with TRBJ1-1; D may be TRBD1 (5 bases). CDR3 size: 13 residues. Trimming shortened V by 0 bases and J by 3 bases, and 5 bases separated the two germline ends. The germline V gene has CDR1 LGHDT and CDR2 YNNKEL (reference sequence).

CDR3 in DNA: TGTGCCAGCAGACCCAGCTCCTACAATGAGCAGTTCTTC. This sequence encodes CASRPSSYNEQFF. The chain carries TRBV6-5 and TRBJ2-1, with no clear D. V lost 6 bases and J lost 0, with 6 bases in between. The CDR3 contains 13 residues. Germline CDR1 reads MNHEY; CDR2 reads SVGAGI.

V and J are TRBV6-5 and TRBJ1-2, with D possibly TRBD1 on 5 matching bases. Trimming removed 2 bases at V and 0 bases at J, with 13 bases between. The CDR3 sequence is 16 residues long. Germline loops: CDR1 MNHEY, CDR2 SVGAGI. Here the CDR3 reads CASSYDLGAANYGYTF. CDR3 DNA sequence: TGTGCCAGCAGTTACGATTTAGGGGCGGCTAACTATGGCTACACCTTC.

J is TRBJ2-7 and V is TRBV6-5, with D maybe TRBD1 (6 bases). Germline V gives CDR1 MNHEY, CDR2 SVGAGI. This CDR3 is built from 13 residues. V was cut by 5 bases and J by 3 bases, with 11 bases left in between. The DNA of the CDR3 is TGTGCCAGCAGTCAGGGACAAGGCTACGAGCAGTACTTC. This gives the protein CASSQGQGYEQYF.

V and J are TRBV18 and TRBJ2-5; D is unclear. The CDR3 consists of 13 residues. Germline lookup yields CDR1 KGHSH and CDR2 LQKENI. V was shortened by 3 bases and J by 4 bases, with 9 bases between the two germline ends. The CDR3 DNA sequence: TGTGCCAGCTCACCCTCACAAGGAGAGACCCAGTACTTC. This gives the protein CASSPSQGETQYF.

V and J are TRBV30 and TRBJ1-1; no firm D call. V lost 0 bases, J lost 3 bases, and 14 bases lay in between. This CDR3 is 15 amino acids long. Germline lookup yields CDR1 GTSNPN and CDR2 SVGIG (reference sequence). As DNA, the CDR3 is TGTGCCTGGAGTGTTGGCCGGGTATTGGACACTGAAGCTTTCTTT. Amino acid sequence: CAWSVGRVLDTEAFF.

The CDR3 nucleotides read TGTGCCAGCAGCCTCCCTCTCTATGGCTACACCTTC. Its translation is CASSLPLYGYTF. The J gene is TRBJ1-2, the V gene TRBV14; the D is unclear. CDR1 SGHDN and CDR2 FVKESK come from the germline V gene. The V and J ends lost 4 bases and 4 bases respectively, with 7 bases between them. The length of the CDR3 is 12 residues.

The CDR3 is CASSADTAGNYGYTF. The CDR3 nucleotides are TGTGCCAGCAGCGCCGACACGGCGGGGAACTATGGCTACACCTTC. This chain uses TRBV5-4 with TRBJ1-2; D gene ambiguous. Germline assignment: CDR1 SGHNT and CDR2 YYREEE (reference sequence). Trimming left V 4 bases short and J 2 bases short, with 15 bases between. This CDR3 is built from 15 residues.

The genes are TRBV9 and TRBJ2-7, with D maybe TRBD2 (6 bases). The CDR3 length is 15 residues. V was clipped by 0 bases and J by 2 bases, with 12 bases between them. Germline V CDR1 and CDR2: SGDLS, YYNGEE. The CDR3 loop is CASSVGRGVTYEQYF. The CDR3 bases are TGTGCCAGCAGCGTAGGGAGGGGCGTCACCTACGAGCAGTACTTC.

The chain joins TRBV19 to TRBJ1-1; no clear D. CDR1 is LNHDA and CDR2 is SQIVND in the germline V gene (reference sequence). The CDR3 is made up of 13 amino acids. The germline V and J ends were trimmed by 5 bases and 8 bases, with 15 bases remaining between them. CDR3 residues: CASSSVGQTEAFF. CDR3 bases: TGTGCCAGTAGTTCAGTCGGCCAGACGGAAGCTTTCTTT.

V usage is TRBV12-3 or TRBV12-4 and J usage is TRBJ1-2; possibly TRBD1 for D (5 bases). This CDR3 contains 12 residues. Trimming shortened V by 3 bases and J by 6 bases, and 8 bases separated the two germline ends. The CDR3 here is CASSFGGNGYTF. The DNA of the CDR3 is TGTGCCAGCAGTTTTGGGGGGAATGGCTACACCTTC.

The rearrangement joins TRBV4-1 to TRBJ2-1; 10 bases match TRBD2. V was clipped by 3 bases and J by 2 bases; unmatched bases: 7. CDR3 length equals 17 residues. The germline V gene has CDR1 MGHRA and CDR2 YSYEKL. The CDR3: CASSQYLAGAAYNEQFF. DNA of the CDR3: TGCGCCAGCAGCCAGTATCTAGCGGGGGCTGCCTACAATGAGCAGTTCTTC.

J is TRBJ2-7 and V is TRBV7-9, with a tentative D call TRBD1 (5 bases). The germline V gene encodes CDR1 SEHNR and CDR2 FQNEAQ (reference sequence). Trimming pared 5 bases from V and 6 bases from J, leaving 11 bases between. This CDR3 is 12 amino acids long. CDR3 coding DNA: TGTGCCAGCAGCATACAGGCGTCCGAGCAGTACTTC. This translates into CASSIQASEQYF.

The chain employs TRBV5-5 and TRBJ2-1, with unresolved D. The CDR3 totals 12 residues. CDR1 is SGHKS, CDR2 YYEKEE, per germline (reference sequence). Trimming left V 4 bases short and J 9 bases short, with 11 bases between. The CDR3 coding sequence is TGTGCCAGCAGCCCTTATCTCCTTGAGCAGTTCTTC. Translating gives CASSPYLLEQFF.